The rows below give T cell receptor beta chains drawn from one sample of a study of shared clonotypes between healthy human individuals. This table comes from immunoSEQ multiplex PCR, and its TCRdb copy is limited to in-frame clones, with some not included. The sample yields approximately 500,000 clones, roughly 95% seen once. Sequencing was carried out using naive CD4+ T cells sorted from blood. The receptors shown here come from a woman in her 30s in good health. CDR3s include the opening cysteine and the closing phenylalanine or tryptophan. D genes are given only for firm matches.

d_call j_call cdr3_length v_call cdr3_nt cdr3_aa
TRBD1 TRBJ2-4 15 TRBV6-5 TGTGCCAGCAGTTACCAGACAGGGGGAATTAACATTCAGTACTTC CASSYQTGGINIQYF
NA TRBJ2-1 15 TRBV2 TGTGCCAGCAGCGATAGGACCGAGCCCTACAATGAGCAGTTCTTC CASSDRTEPYNEQFF
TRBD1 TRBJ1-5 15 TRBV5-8 TGTGCCAGCAGCGTATACGACAGGGGCAATCAGCCCCAGCATTTT CASSVYDRGNQPQHF
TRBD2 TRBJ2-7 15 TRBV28 TGTGCCAGCAGACCCAGTTTAGCGGGGACCTACGAGCAGTACTTC CASRPSLAGTYEQYF
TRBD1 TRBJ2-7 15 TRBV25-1 TGTGCCAGCAGTGGCTCCGGGACAGGGTTCTACGAGCAGTACTTC CASSGSGTGFYEQYF
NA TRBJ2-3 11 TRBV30 TGTGCCTGGAGTTACGCAAATACGCAGTATTTT CAWSYANTQYF
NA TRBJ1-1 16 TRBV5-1 TGCGCCAGCAGCTTGGTGTCAGGGGTTCTGAACACTGAAGCTTTCTTT CASSLVSGVLNTEAFF
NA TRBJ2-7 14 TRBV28 TGTGCCAGCAGTCTAAGACCCCCAAGCTACGAGCAGTACTTC CASSLRPPSYEQYF
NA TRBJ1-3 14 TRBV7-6 TGTGCCAGCAGCTTAGGGTCCGCTGGAAACACCATATATTTT CASSLGSAGNTIYF
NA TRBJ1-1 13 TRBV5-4 TGTGCCAGCAGCCGAGGATTGAACACTGAAGCTTTCTTT CASSRGLNTEAFF
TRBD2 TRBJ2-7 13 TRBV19 TGTGCCAGTAGTATAGGCGGGAGATCCGAGCAGTACTTC CASSIGGRSEQYF
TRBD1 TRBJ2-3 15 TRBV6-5 TGTGCCAGCAACCGCCGGGACAGTCGCACAGATACGCAGTATTTT CASNRRDSRTDTQYF
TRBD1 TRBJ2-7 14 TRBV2 TGTGCCAGCAAGACAGGGACCCAATTCTACGAGCAGTACTTC CASKTGTQFYEQYF
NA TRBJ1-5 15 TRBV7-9 TGTGCCAGCAGCTTAGAACCGATTAGCAATCAGCCCCAGCATTTT CASSLEPISNQPQHF
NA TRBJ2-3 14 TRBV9 TGTGCCAGCAGGCCGGGACTCCCCACAGATACGCAGTATTTT CASRPGLPTDTQYF
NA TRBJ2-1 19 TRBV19 TGTGCCAGTAGGGGCCAGGGACAGGGACATAGCGGGAGCTTCTATGAGCAGTTCTTC CASRGQGQGHSGSFYEQFF
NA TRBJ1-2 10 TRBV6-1 TGTGCCAGCAAGGGCAATGGCTACACCTTC CASKGNGYTF
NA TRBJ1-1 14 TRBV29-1 TGCAGCGTTGAAGTAGTGTTGAGGGGCACTGAAGCTTTCTTT CSVEVVLRGTEAFF
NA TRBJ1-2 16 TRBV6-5 TGTGCCAGCAGTTACCGGGCGCTCACAGGCTTCTATGGCTACACCTTC CASSYRALTGFYGYTF